The 16 T cell receptor beta chains below all came from one sample that was sequenced in a study of cytomegalovirus exposure and HLA in healthy donors. 13 Jbeta primers and 60 Vbeta primers were used for the PCR. Assay used: immunoSEQ multiplex PCR; TCRdb lists only in-frame clones, some missing. The sample has 100,000 to 120,000 clones; less than 85% are singletons. Sequences were obtained from PBMCs. The receptors shown here come from a young man in good health and CMV-seropositive.

This clone was picked up a small number of times. The chain is built from TRBV5-1 and TRBJ2-1; 12 bases match TRBD2. The CDR3 consists of 16 residues. Trimming took 2 bases from V and 5 from J; bases not matched to a gene: 5. From germline, CDR1 is SGHRS and CDR2 YFSETQ. The CDR3 sequence is CASSFGLAGKDNEQFF. CDR3 DNA: TGCGCCAGCAGCTTTGGACTAGCGGGGAAGGACAATGAGCAGTTCTTC. Together with reference TRBV5-1 and TRBJ2-1, the CDR3 gives the full variable domain: KAGVTQTPRYLIKTRGQQVTLSCSPISGHRSVSWYQQTPGQGLQFLFEYFSETQRNKGNFPGRFSGRQFSNSRSEMNVSTLELGDSALYLCASSFGLAGKDNEQFFGPGTRLTVL.

The rearrangement joins TRBV2 to TRBJ2-7; the match to TRBD1 covers 8 bases. Trimming at V came to 5 bases and at J to 11 bases, leaving 5 bases not matched to a gene. Germline lookup yields CDR1 SNHLY and CDR2 FYNNEI. CDR3 length: 11 residues. This CDR3 reads CASSLDREEYF. The DNA of the CDR3 is TGTGCCAGCAGTTTGGACAGGGAGGAGTACTTC.

The chain employs TRBV7-2 and TRBJ2-7, with a possible D match to TRBD1 (6 bases). Germline V gene sequence: CDR1 SGHTA, CDR2 FQGNSA. The CDR3 sequence is 13 residues long. Trimming removed 6 bases at V and 3 bases at J, with 12 bases between. CDR3 nucleotides: TGTGCCAGCAGTCGGACAGCGTTCTACGAGCAGTACTTC. This gives the protein CASSRTAFYEQYF.

This clone turned up a few times. The V and J genes are TRBV7-9 and TRBJ2-2, with no clear D. CDR3 size: 13 residues. Per germline, CDR1 SEHNR and CDR2 FQNEAQ (reference sequence). V lost 3 bases and J 1 base, leaving 3 bases between the germline ends. Here the CDR3 reads CASSLRNTGELFF. For the CDR3, the DNA is TGTGCCAGCAGCTTGAGGAACACCGGGGAGCTGTTTTTT.

V gene TRBV5-1 combines with J gene TRBJ1-2; 7 positions agree with TRBD1. Germline V gene sequence: CDR1 SGHRS, CDR2 YFSETQ. This CDR3 has 13 amino acids. V shed 4 bases and J 3 bases; nucleotides not matched to a gene: 3. This chain's CDR3 is CASSTGQHYGYTF. As DNA, the CDR3 is TGCGCCAGCAGCACGGGACAGCACTATGGCTACACCTTC. Drawing the rest from reference TRBV5-1 and TRBJ1-2, the complete variable domain is KAGVTQTPRYLIKTRGQQVTLSCSPISGHRSVSWYQQTPGQGLQFLFEYFSETQRNKGNFPGRFSGRQFSNSRSEMNVSTLELGDSALYLCASSTGQHYGYTFGSGTRLTVV.

The chain combines TRBV2 with TRBJ2-7; weak D call: TRBD2 (5 bases). V lost 9 bases, J lost 1 base, and 10 bases lay in between. Germline lookup yields CDR1 SNHLY and CDR2 FYNNEI. The CDR3 has 12 amino acids. CDR3 in amino acids: CASGGWSYEQYF. The DNA for the CDR3 is TGTGCCAGTGGAGGTTGGTCCTACGAGCAGTACTTC.

V and J are TRBV7-2 and TRBJ2-7, with TRBD1 as a possible D gene (6 bases). From germline, CDR1 is SGHTA and CDR2 FQGNSA. V lost 0 bases to trimming and J lost 0 bases, with 9 bases between them. The CDR3 contains 15 residues. This CDR3 is CASSLASGVSYEQYF. DNA of the CDR3: TGTGCCAGCAGCTTAGCCTCAGGGGTCTCCTACGAGCAGTACTTC.

The V and J genes are TRBV7-2 and TRBJ2-5, with D possibly being TRBD2 (6 bases). V was clipped by 2 bases and J by 3 bases, with 13 bases between them. Germline CDR1 SGHTA, CDR2 FQGNSA. The CDR3 loop spans 15 amino acids. In DNA form, the CDR3 reads TGTGCCAGCAGCTTATCAGGGCGGGGCGAAGAGACCCAGTACTTC. The encoded protein is CASSLSGRGEETQYF.

This rearrangement joins TRBV5-4 to TRBJ2-1; 16 nucleotides agree with TRBD2. Trimming took 4 bases from V and 2 from J; bases not matched to a gene: 9. The CDR3 is made up of 19 amino acids. The V gene's germline CDR1 is SGHNT and CDR2 YYREEE (reference sequence). DNA of the CDR3: TGTGCCAGCAGCCAGGACGGGACTAGCGGGGGGGCCGCCTACAATGAGCAGTTCTTC. The encoded protein is CASSQDGTSGGAAYNEQFF.

This clone is a singleton in its sample. In nucleotides, the CDR3 is TGTGCCAGCAGGGCGGGGGGGGGTGTAGATACGCAGTATTTT. This translates into CASRAGGGVDTQYF. The V call is TRBV27, the J call TRBJ2-3; TRBD2 matches 9 bases. The junction had 6 bases not matched to a gene; V was cut back by 6 bases and J by 5 bases. The CDR3 contains 14 residues. CDR1 is MNHEY, CDR2 SMNVEV, per germline (reference sequence).

V usage is TRBV7-3 and J usage is TRBJ1-4; TRBD1 agrees at 8 bases. The V gene end was trimmed by 4 bases and the J gene end by 2 bases; junction bases not matched to a gene: 3. Germline V gene lookup returns CDR1 SGHTA and CDR2 FQGTGA. The length of the CDR3 is 15 residues. CDR3 sequence: CASSCQGATNEKLFF. CDR3 in DNA: TGTGCCAGCAGCTGTCAGGGGGCCACTAATGAAAAACTGTTTTTT.

Only one count was recorded for this clone. CDR3 residues: CASSPDAGAQHF. Written as DNA, the CDR3 is TGTGCCAGCAGCCCTGATGCAGGGGCCCAGCATTTT. The J gene is TRBJ1-5, the V gene TRBV7-2; perhaps TRBD1 as D (6 bases). The CDR3 is 12 residues long. V lost 5 bases and J lost 11, with 13 bases in between. Per germline, CDR1 SGHTA and CDR2 FQGNSA.

The gene calls are TRBV10-3 and TRBJ2-7, with 7 nucleotides matching TRBD1. The CDR3 is 14 residues long. The junction had 6 bases not matched to a gene; V was cut back by 5 bases and J by 2 bases. CDR1 and CDR2 (germline): ENHRY, SYGVKD. Here the CDR3 reads CAISNPGTAYEQYF. The DNA of the CDR3 is TGTGCCATCAGTAACCCAGGGACAGCCTACGAGCAGTACTTC.

The chain joins TRBV27 to TRBJ1-6; possible D gene TRBD1, 5 bases. The CDR3 totals 14 residues. From germline, CDR1 is MNHEY and CDR2 SMNVEV (reference sequence). V was pared by 2 bases and J by 5 bases, with 7 bases between. The CDR3 spells CASSLGRDNSPLHF. In DNA form, the CDR3 reads TGTGCCAGCAGTTTAGGCAGGGATAATTCACCCCTCCACTTT.

This clone was detected only a few times. V and J are TRBV19 and TRBJ1-1, with D possibly matching TRBD1 (5 bases). Germline assignment: CDR1 LNHDA and CDR2 SQIVND (reference sequence). V lost 5 bases and J 4 bases, leaving 11 bases between the germline ends. The CDR3 spans 13 residues. This CDR3 is CASSVRAATEAFF. DNA for the CDR3: TGTGCCAGTAGTGTCAGGGCGGCCACTGAAGCTTTCTTT.

The V call is TRBV2, the J call TRBJ1-5, with TRBD1 matching 7 bases. Looked up from germline, CDR1 is SNHLY and CDR2 is FYNNEI. This CDR3 comprises 15 residues. Losses at the gene ends were 6 bases for V and 3 bases for J; bases not matched to a gene: 8. The CDR3 nucleotides are TGTGCCAGCAGACTTACAGGGGTGTACAATCAGCCCCAGCATTTT. Amino acid sequence: CASRLTGVYNQPQHF.